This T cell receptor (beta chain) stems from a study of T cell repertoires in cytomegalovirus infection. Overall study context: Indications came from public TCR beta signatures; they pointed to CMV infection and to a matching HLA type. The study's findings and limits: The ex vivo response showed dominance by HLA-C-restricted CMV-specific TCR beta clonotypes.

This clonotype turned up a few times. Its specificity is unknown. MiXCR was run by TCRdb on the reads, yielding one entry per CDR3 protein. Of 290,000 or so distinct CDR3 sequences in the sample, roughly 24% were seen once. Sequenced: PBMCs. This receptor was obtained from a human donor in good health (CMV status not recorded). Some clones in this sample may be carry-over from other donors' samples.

The CDR3 reads CSPRAVGADTQYF. CDR3 sequence (DNA): TGCAGCCCCCGGGCAGTCGGGGCAGATACGCAGTATTTT. The chain joins TRBV29-1 to TRBJ2-3, with D perhaps TRBD2 (5 bases). Germline CDR1 and CDR2: SQVTM and ANQGSEA. The V and J ends lost 8 bases and 4 bases respectively, with 16 bases between them. This CDR3 comprises 13 residues.